The 27 T cell receptor beta chains given below trace back to one sample, sequenced in a study of cytotoxic CD8 clonotypes in ibrutinib-treated CLL. Clones were read by immunoSEQ multiplex PCR, and TCRdb kept only the in-frame ones, dropping some. The table lists approximately 100,000 clones, around 77% of them singletons. This specimen was PBMCs, taken after 24 months of ibrutinib treatment. These receptors were taken from a human donor with chronic lymphocytic leukemia.

The V call is TRBV7-2, the J call TRBJ2-1; no clear D. Between the trimmed V and J ends, which lost 4 bases and 4 bases, there was a span of 14 bases. From germline, CDR1 is SGHTA and CDR2 FQGNSA. CDR3 length: 15 amino acids. CDR3 in DNA: TGTGCCAGCAGCTCCCCTCCTGGGCGGTACAATGAGCAGTTCTTC. Translation gives CASSSPPGRYNEQFF.

V is TRBV30 and J is TRBJ2-1, with TRBD1 matching over 7 bases. Germline lookup yields CDR1 GTSNPN and CDR2 SVGIG (reference sequence). The CDR3 extends over 12 amino acids. Unmatched junction bases numbered 1, after V lost 2 bases and J lost 6 bases. CDR3 in amino acids: CAWSRQGNEQFF. In DNA form, the CDR3 reads TGTGCCTGGAGTCGACAGGGCAATGAGCAGTTCTTC.

The chain's CDR3 is CASSREVLAQETQYF. CDR3 bases: TGTGCCAGCAGCCGCGAGGTACTAGCCCAAGAGACCCAGTACTTC. The J gene is TRBJ2-5, the V gene TRBV7-8; the D gene is possibly TRBD2 (6 bases). The germline V and J ends were trimmed by 5 bases and 1 base, with 14 bases remaining between them. The CDR3 runs 15 residues. CDR1 and CDR2 from the germline V gene are SGHVS and FQNEAQ.

The chain uses TRBV28 and TRBJ1-1; D possibly corresponds to TRBD1 (5 bases). Germline V lookup: CDR1 MDHEN, CDR2 SYDVKM. The CDR3 contains 13 residues. V was trimmed by 8 bases and J by 4 bases, leaving 14 bases between them. CDR3 nucleotide sequence: TGTGCCAGCCGAGGAGGGGCCGGCACTGAAGCTTTCTTT. Translating gives CASRGGAGTEAFF.

This clone was detected once. V gene TRBV18 combines with J gene TRBJ2-2; 9 bases are a match to TRBD1. The CDR3 consists of 17 residues. Germline assignment: CDR1 KGHSH and CDR2 LQKENI. Trimming cost V 3 bases and J 4 bases; bases outside gene matches: 9. CDR3 sequence reads: CASSPLLMGQGTGELFF. The CDR3 nucleotides read TGTGCCAGCTCACCCCTCCTCATGGGACAGGGCACCGGGGAGCTGTTTTTT.

The chain couples TRBV5-4 to TRBJ2-7; 11 bases are shared with TRBD2. V shed 0 bases, J shed 4 bases, and the junction held 9 bases outside the gene matches. This CDR3 region has 17 residues. Per the germline V gene, CDR1 is SGHNT and CDR2 is YYREEE (reference sequence). The CDR3 region has the DNA TGTGCCAGCAGCTTGGTGTGGCTAGCGGGAGGCTTTTACGAGCAGTACTTC. It codes for CASSLVWLAGGFYEQYF.

This clone has a single count. This chain links TRBV5-6 with TRBJ1-3; D is possibly TRBD1 (5 bases). CDR3 length equals 15 residues. The germline V and J ends were trimmed by 2 bases and 4 bases, with 13 bases remaining between them. Germline V lookup: CDR1 SGHDT, CDR2 YYEEEE. CDR3 sequence (DNA): TGTGCCAGCAGCTTTTGGACATCACGAGGAAACACCATATATTTT. It codes for CASSFWTSRGNTIYF.

This clone has a single count. The J gene is TRBJ1-4, the V gene TRBV7-9; D remains unclear. Germline V lookup: CDR1 SEHNR, CDR2 FQNEAQ (reference sequence). The CDR3 consists of 18 residues. Deletions cut 5 bases from V and 1 base from J, with 20 bases between. CDR3 nucleotide sequence: TGTGCCAGCAGCACACCGATTGGGCGGGCCCTAACTAATGAAAAACTGTTTTTT. Its translation: CASSTPIGRALTNEKLFF.

The chain recombines TRBV10-3 with TRBJ2-1; the D gene is possibly TRBD1 (6 bases). Trimming removed 8 bases at V and 5 bases at J, with 10 bases between. CDR3 length equals 12 residues. Germline CDR1 ENHRY, CDR2 SYGVKD. CDR3 in amino acids: CAIEGDHNEQFF. The CDR3 nucleotides read TGTGCCATCGAGGGGGATCACAATGAGCAGTTCTTC.

This clone was counted once. The chain recombines TRBV25-1 with TRBJ1-3; D remains unclear. V lost 3 bases to trimming and J lost 0 bases, with 9 bases between them. This CDR3 comprises 15 residues. Germline lookup yields CDR1 MGHDK and CDR2 SYGVNS. This CDR3 reads CASSDRFSSGNTIYF. CDR3 coding DNA: TGTGCCAGCAGTGACCGGTTTAGCTCTGGAAACACCATATATTTT.

The rearrangement joins TRBV28 to TRBJ1-2; the D gene is possibly TRBD1 (6 bases). Germline-derived CDR1 and CDR2 are MDHEN and SYDVKM. V was pared by 10 bases and J by 4 bases, with 22 bases between. The CDR3 sequence is 15 residues long. CDR3 loop: CATGDSQSISYGYTF. CDR3 nucleotides: TGTGCCACAGGGGATAGTCAGTCAATATCCTATGGCTACACCTTC.

This chain joins TRBV27 and TRBJ2-1, with D unresolved. CDR1 and CDR2 (germline): MNHEY, SMNVEV (reference sequence). V lost 2 bases to trimming and J lost 2 bases, with 13 bases between them. This CDR3 is built from 16 residues. DNA of the CDR3: TGTGCCAGCAGTTTAGTTTGGGCAGCTACCTACAATGAGCAGTTCTTC. Translation: CASSLVWAATYNEQFF.

The gene calls are TRBV6-4 and TRBJ2-1; D is undetermined. Germline V gene data show CDR1 as MRHNA and CDR2 as SNTAGT. This CDR3 region has 12 residues. Trimming cost V 2 bases and J 7 bases, with 6 bases left between them. The CDR3 loop is CASSDDWNEQFF. Written as DNA, the CDR3 is TGTGCCAGCAGTGACGATTGGAATGAGCAGTTCTTC.

The chain recombines TRBV7-9 with TRBJ2-1; 9 nucleotides agree with TRBD2. The CDR3 covers 16 residues. The J segment lost 7 bases and the V segment lost 5 bases, leaving 12 bases of the junction unmatched. Germline V lookup: CDR1 SEHNR, CDR2 FQNEAQ (reference sequence). The CDR3 region has the DNA TGTGCCAGCAGCGCCAGGGGGGCTAGCGGGGTGAATGAGCAGTTCTTC. Translating gives CASSARGASGVNEQFF. Supplemented by reference TRBV7-9 and TRBJ2-1, the full variable domain reads DTGVSQNPRHKITKRGQNVTFRCDPISEHNRLYWYRQTLGQGPEFLTYFQNEAQLEKSRLLSDRFSAERPKGSFSTLEIQRTEQGDSAMYLCASSARGASGVNEQFFGPGTRLTVL.

This rearrangement joins TRBV18 to TRBJ2-3; 9 bases are a match to TRBD2. V trimming: 3 bases; J trimming: 3 bases; junction bases outside the gene matches: 10. CDR1 and CDR2 (germline): KGHSH, LQKENI. The CDR3 has 17 amino acids. CDR3 DNA sequence: TGTGCCAGCTCACCGACCGTGATTAGCGGGAGAACAGATACGCAGTATTTT. It is translated as CASSPTVISGRTDTQYF.

This clone came up a few times. The chain uses TRBV4-1 and TRBJ1-1; maybe TRBD1 (6 bases). The ends were cut back, 1 base at V and 10 bases at J, with 10 bases in the middle. The CDR3 has 12 residues. Germline V gene sequence: CDR1 MGHRA, CDR2 YSYEKL. CDR3 sequence: CASSQVQGRAFF. The CDR3 DNA sequence: TGCGCCAGCAGCCAAGTACAGGGAAGAGCTTTCTTT.

This clone was counted a single time. The V gene is TRBV19, the J gene TRBJ1-4, with D possibly matching TRBD1 (5 bases). CDR1 and CDR2 (germline): LNHDA, SQIVND (reference sequence). The length of the CDR3 is 15 residues. Trimming removed 6 bases from V and 1 base from J, with 12 bases in between. CDR3 residues: CASRLWGGTNEKLFF. The CDR3 nucleotides read TGTGCCAGTAGACTCTGGGGGGGAACTAATGAAAAACTGTTTTTT.

This clone was detected ten times or more. The chain combines TRBV18 with TRBJ1-3, with 7 bases aligning to TRBD1. The V gene end was trimmed by 6 bases and the J gene end by 2 bases; junction bases not matched to a gene: 4. From germline, CDR1 is KGHSH and CDR2 LQKENI. The CDR3 consists of 14 residues. The CDR3 sequence: CASSVDRAGNTIYF. CDR3 nucleotides: TGTGCCAGCTCTGTCGACAGGGCTGGAAACACCATATATTTT.

The V gene is TRBV5-1, the J gene TRBJ2-1; D unresolved. Looked up from germline, CDR1 is SGHRS and CDR2 is YFSETQ. The CDR3 is 15 amino acids. V was trimmed by 3 bases and J by 6 bases, leaving 16 bases between them. CDR3 in amino acids: CASSSDLNSANEQFF. The CDR3, as DNA: TGCGCCAGCAGCTCCGACTTGAATTCTGCCAATGAGCAGTTCTTC. The entire variable domain, with the rest obtained from reference TRBV5-1 and TRBJ2-1, is as follows: KAGVTQTPRYLIKTRGQQVTLSCSPISGHRSVSWYQQTPGQGLQFLFEYFSETQRNKGNFPGRFSGRQFSNSRSEMNVSTLELGDSALYLCASSSDLNSANEQFFGPGTRLTVL.

This clone was detected only once. The rearrangement uses TRBV6-6 and TRBJ2-7; tentatively, D is TRBD1 or TRBD2 (6 bases each). Germline CDR1 and CDR2: MNHNY and SVGAGI (reference sequence). Deletions cut 6 bases from V and 7 bases from J, with 13 bases between. This CDR3 comprises 12 residues. This CDR3 is CASRTGAGEQYF. As DNA, the CDR3 is TGTGCCAGCAGGACGGGGGCGGGAGAGCAGTACTTC.

The CDR3 DNA sequence: TGCGCCAGCAGCTTGGACGGGAGGGCCCCCCGTCCGCAGTATTTT. This encodes CASSLDGRAPRPQYF. The chain links TRBV5-1 to TRBJ2-3, with 8 positions matching TRBD2. This CDR3 region has 15 residues. With V trimmed by 0 bases and J by 10 bases, 10 bases remained unmatched. From germline, CDR1 is SGHRS and CDR2 YFSETQ.

The count of this clone is one. The V call is TRBV7-2, the J call TRBJ1-2, with TRBD1 as a possible D gene (5 bases). Germline lookup yields CDR1 SGHTA and CDR2 FQGNSA. The V and J ends lost 2 bases and 8 bases respectively, with 21 bases between them. The CDR3 has 16 amino acids. This CDR3 reads CASSLNTGTTPGGYTF. The CDR3 region has the DNA TGTGCCAGCAGCTTAAACACAGGAACTACCCCGGGGGGCTACACCTTC.

The rearrangement joins TRBV29-1 to TRBJ2-4; D is tentatively TRBD1 or TRBD2 (5 bases each). CDR1 and CDR2 from the germline V gene are SQVTM and ANQGSEA. This CDR3 has 15 residues. The V end was cut by 4 bases, the J end by 0 bases, with 13 bases between. CDR3 protein: CSVVWGSLAKNIQYF. In DNA, the CDR3 is TGCAGCGTTGTTTGGGGGTCCCTAGCCAAAAACATTCAGTACTTC. Using reference TRBV29-1 and TRBJ2-4 for the parts outside the CDR3, the full variable domain is SAVISQKPSRDICQRGTSLTIQCQVDSQVTMMFWYRQQPGQSLTLIATANQGSEATYESGFVIDKFPISRPNLTFSTLTVSNMSPEDSSIYLCSVVWGSLAKNIQYFGAGTRLSVL.

This sequence joins TRBV28 and TRBJ2-1; 9 bases line up with TRBD1. CDR3 length: 15 amino acids. V gave up 5 bases and J gave up 8 bases; unmatched junction bases: 10. CDR1 is MDHEN, CDR2 SYDVKM, per germline. CDR3 in DNA: TGTGCCAGCAGTCGGACAGGGGTGGGATGGCATGAGCAGTTCTTC. Its translation: CASSRTGVGWHEQFF.

V usage is TRBV2 and J usage is TRBJ2-3; TRBD2 matches at 7 bases. This CDR3 spans 14 amino acids. Trimming cost V 6 bases and J 2 bases; bases outside gene matches: 5. Germline CDR1 is SNHLY and CDR2 is FYNNEI. CDR3 DNA sequence: TGTGCCAGCAGGGATGGGACTAACACAGATACGCAGTATTTT. Protein product: CASRDGTNTDTQYF.

The gene calls are TRBV28 and TRBJ1-5; D unresolved. V gave up 7 bases and J gave up 5 bases, with 9 bases separating them. CDR1 and CDR2 from the germline V gene are MDHEN and SYDVKM. There are 12 residues in the CDR3. The CDR3 nucleotides are TGTGCCAGCAATGTCGGGGATCAGCCCCAGCATTTT. Protein product: CASNVGDQPQHF.

This chain joins TRBV28 and TRBJ1-3; no definite D call. This CDR3 region has 12 residues. V lost 6 bases and J lost 5, with 8 bases in between. Germline CDR1 reads MDHEN; CDR2 reads SYDVKM. The CDR3 DNA follows: TGTGCCAGCAGGTCGGTTCGAAACACCATATATTTT. Protein product: CASRSVRNTIYF.